This TCR beta chain derives from a study of shared clonotypes between healthy human individuals. Trimming took 5 bases from V and 8 from J, leaving 22 bases between them. This CDR3 is 15 amino acids long. Germline V gives CDR1 SGHNT, CDR2 YYREEE (reference sequence). Produced via immunoSEQ multiplex PCR; TCRdb's table is partial and in-frame only. The sample holds roughly 2 million clones, approximately 96% seen once. This clonotype originated in a man aged 18 to 29 in good health. The chain uses TRBV5-4 and TRBJ1-2, with D possibly TRBD1 on 6 matching bases. Sequenced sample: naive CD4+ T cells sorted from blood. The subset here: CD45RA+ positively selected. CDR3 coding DNA: TGTGCCAGCAGAAGCCTGGGACACCTCGGCGGGGGCTACACCTTC. Amino acids: CASRSLGHLGGGYTF.